This T cell receptor (beta chain) was observed in a study of blood T cell repertoires in COVID-19. Profiled with immunoSEQ multiplex PCR; TCRdb holds only in-frame clones, not every one. Seen here are some 120,000 clones, approximately 81% observed once, and the top ten hold under 15%. The germline V gene has CDR1 KGHSH and CDR2 LQKENI. Trimming removed 4 bases from V and 0 bases from J; junction bases left unmatched: 6. The CDR3 extends over 15 amino acids. The chain carries TRBV18 and TRBJ2-7; TRBD1 matches at 7 bases. The origin of this receptor is a young woman who had recovered from COVID-19. Source material: peripheral blood. The CDR3 is CASSLYRDSSYEQYF. CDR3 nucleotides: TGTGCCAGCTCACTATACCGGGACAGCTCCTACGAGCAGTACTTC.